These 6 T cell receptor beta chains were all obtained from the same sample, sequenced in a study of CD4+ T cells in melanoma. Profiling relied on immunoSEQ multiplex PCR, and the TCRdb table lists in-frame clones only, not all of them. The data contain 15,000 to 20,000 clones, roughly 80% of them seen just once; the ten biggest clones take up 4.5% to 5.5%. The source material was cells from a culture (not recorded whether cultured in vitro). Source of these receptors: a human donor with melanoma.

The DNA for the CDR3 is TGCGCCAGCAGCTTGGTATCAGGGCGAGTAAACTATGGCTACACCTTC. It encodes CASSLVSGRVNYGYTF. V is TRBV5-1 and J is TRBJ1-2; tentative D call: TRBD1 (5 bases). Trimming left V 0 bases short and J 2 bases short, with 14 bases between. Germline assignment: CDR1 SGHRS and CDR2 YFSETQ. The CDR3 totals 16 residues.

The rearrangement links TRBV6-6 to TRBJ1-1; D perhaps matches TRBD1 (6 bases). Trimming took 5 bases from V and 2 from J, leaving 12 bases between them. The CDR3 has 14 residues. CDR1 and CDR2 (germline): MNHNY, SVGAGI (reference sequence). CDR3: CASSPGQKNTEAFF. As DNA, the CDR3 is TGTGCCAGCAGTCCAGGACAGAAAAACACTGAAGCTTTCTTT.

V usage is TRBV29-1 and J usage is TRBJ2-3; D may be TRBD2 (5 bases). Germline V gene lookup returns CDR1 SQVTM and CDR2 ANQGSEA. CDR3 size: 12 residues. CDR3 sequence: CSERTYTDTQYF. CDR3 coding DNA: TGCAGTGAGAGGACTTACACAGATACGCAGTATTTT.

This chain connects TRBV7-3 to TRBJ2-7; D is unclear. V was cut by 1 base and J by 7 bases, with 14 bases left in between. The CDR3 length is 14 residues. CDR1 SGHTA and CDR2 FQGTGA come from the germline V gene. Written as DNA, the CDR3 is TGTGCCAGCAGCTTAAGTCCAGGCATGGGGGAGCAGTACTTC. Translated: CASSLSPGMGEQYF.

The rearrangement uses TRBV7-9 and TRBJ1-2; D not resolved. This CDR3 contains 12 residues. Deletions cut 1 base from V and 9 bases from J, with 9 bases between. CDR1 and CDR2 (germline): SEHNR, FQNEAQ (reference sequence). Here the CDR3 reads CASSLELLRYTF. CDR3 sequence (DNA): TGTGCCAGCAGCTTAGAGCTGTTACGCTACACCTTC.

For the CDR3, the DNA is TGTGCCAGCAGCTTAACTCCGGGGAATTCACCCCTCCACTTT. Protein: CASSLTPGNSPLHF. The chain couples TRBV7-3 to TRBJ1-6, with D hard to call. Looked up from germline, CDR1 is SGHTA and CDR2 is FQGTGA. Trimming left V 0 bases short and J 7 bases short, with 7 bases between. This CDR3 has 14 amino acids.